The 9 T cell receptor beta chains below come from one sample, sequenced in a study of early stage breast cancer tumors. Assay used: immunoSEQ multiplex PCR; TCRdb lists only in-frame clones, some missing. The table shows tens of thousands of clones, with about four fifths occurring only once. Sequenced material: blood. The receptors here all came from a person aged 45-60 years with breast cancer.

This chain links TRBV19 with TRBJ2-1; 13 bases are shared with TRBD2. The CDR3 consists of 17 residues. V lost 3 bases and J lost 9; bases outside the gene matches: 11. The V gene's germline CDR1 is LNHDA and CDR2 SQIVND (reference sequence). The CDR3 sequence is CASSISRTSGRWGEQFF. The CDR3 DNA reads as TGTGCCAGTAGTATTAGCCGGACTAGCGGGAGATGGGGTGAGCAGTTCTTC.

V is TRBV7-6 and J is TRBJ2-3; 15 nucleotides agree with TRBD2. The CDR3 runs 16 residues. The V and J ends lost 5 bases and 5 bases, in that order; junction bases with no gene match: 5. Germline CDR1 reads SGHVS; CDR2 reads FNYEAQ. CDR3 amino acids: CASSPQGLAGGDTQYF. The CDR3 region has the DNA TGTGCCAGCAGCCCCCAGGGACTAGCGGGAGGAGATACGCAGTATTTT.

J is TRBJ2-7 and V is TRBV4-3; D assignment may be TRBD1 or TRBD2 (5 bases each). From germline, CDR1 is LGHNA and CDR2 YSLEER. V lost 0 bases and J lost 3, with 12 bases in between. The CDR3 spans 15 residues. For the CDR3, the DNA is TGCGCCAGCAGCCAAGATCAGAGGGGCCTCTACGAGCAGTACTTC. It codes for CASSQDQRGLYEQYF.

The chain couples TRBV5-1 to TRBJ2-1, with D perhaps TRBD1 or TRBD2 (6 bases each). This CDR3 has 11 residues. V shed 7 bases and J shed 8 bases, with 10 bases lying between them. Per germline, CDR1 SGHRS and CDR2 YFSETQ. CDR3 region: CASFGGDEQFF. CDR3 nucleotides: TGCGCCAGCTTCGGGGGCGATGAGCAGTTCTTC.

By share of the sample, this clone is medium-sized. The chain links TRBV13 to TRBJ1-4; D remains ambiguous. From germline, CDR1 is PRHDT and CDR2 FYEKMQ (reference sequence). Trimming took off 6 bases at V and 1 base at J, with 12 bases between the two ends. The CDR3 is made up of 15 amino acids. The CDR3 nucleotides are TGTGCCAGCAGTCAGAGGGCGGGAACTAATGAAAAACTGTTTTTT. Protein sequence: CASSQRAGTNEKLFF.

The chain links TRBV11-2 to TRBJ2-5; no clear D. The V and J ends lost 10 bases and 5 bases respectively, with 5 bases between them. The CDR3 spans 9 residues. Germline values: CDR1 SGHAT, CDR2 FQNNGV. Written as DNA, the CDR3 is TGTGCCATTCCGGAGACCCAGTACTTC. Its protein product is CAIPETQYF.

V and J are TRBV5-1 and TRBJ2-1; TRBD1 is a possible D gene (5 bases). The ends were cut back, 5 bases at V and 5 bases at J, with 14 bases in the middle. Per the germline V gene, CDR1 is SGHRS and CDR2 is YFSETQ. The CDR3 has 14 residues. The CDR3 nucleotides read TGCGCCAGCAGACAGGAAATCCAGGACAATGAGCAGTTCTTC. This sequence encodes CASRQEIQDNEQFF.

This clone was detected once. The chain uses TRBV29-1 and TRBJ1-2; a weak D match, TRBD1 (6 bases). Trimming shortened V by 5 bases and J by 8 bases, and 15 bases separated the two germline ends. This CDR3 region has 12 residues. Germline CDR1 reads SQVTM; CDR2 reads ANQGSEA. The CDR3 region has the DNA TGCAGCGTTAATGAGAACAGGGTGGGCTACACCTTC. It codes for CSVNENRVGYTF.

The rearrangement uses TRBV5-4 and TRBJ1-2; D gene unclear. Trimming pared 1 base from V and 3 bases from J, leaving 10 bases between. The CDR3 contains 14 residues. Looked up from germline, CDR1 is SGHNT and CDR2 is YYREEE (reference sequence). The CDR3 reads CASSLRNLDYGYTF. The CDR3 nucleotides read TGTGCCAGCAGCTTGCGGAATCTCGACTATGGCTACACCTTC.